These 21 T cell receptor beta chains share one sample of origin, sequenced in a study of cytomegalovirus exposure and HLA in healthy donors. The PCR had 60 Vbeta and 13 Jbeta primers. The data were produced by immunoSEQ multiplex PCR, yet TCRdb's version contains in-frame clones alone and is incomplete. The sample's table shows 200,000 to 250,000 clones. The sample taken for sequencing was PBMCs. These receptor sequences come from a woman in her thirties in good health and CMV-seropositive.

This chain links TRBV29-1 with TRBJ2-3, with 7 positions matching TRBD1. Germline V CDR1 and CDR2: SQVTM, ANQGSEA. The V gene end was trimmed by 3 bases and the J gene end by 6 bases; junction bases not matched to a gene: 3. This CDR3 spans 12 amino acids. DNA for the CDR3: TGCAGCGTTGAGAGGGGGCCTGATACGCAGTATTTT. This sequence encodes CSVERGPDTQYF.

The V and J genes are TRBV9 and TRBJ2-5; 7 positions match TRBD2. The V gene end was trimmed by 0 bases and the J gene end by 5 bases; junction bases not matched to a gene: 10. The CDR3 covers 16 residues. Germline loops: CDR1 SGDLS, CDR2 YYNGEE. CDR3 loop: CASSVGLGLAVETQYF. In nucleotides, the CDR3 is TGTGCCAGCAGCGTAGGGTTGGGGCTAGCGGTGGAGACCCAGTACTTC.

This rearrangement joins TRBV4-3 to TRBJ1-1, with TRBD1 identical over 11 bases. There are 17 residues in the CDR3. The germline V gene has CDR1 LGHNA and CDR2 YSLEER. The junction had 4 bases not matched to a gene; V was cut back by 1 base and J by 0 bases. The CDR3 DNA reads as TGCGCCAGCAGCCAAGTGGGGACAGGGGGATTGAACACTGAAGCTTTCTTT. Translating it yields CASSQVGTGGLNTEAFF.

The gene calls are TRBV5-1 and TRBJ1-1, with TRBD1 matching over 10 bases. This CDR3 comprises 16 residues. Germline V gives CDR1 SGHRS, CDR2 YFSETQ. The ends lost 0 bases at V and 6 bases at J; junction bases unmatched: 8. The CDR3 here is CASSLDGTGALPEAFF. CDR3 sequence (DNA): TGCGCCAGCAGCTTGGACGGGACAGGGGCGCTTCCTGAAGCTTTCTTT.

J is TRBJ1-1 and V is TRBV28; weak D call: TRBD1 (5 bases). This CDR3 is built from 15 residues. The ends were cut back, 5 bases at V and 0 bases at J, with 13 bases in the middle. CDR1 is MDHEN, CDR2 SYDVKM, per germline. In nucleotides, the CDR3 is TGTGCCAGCAGTAACAGGTGGTCGGTGAACACTGAAGCTTTCTTT. Amino acid sequence: CASSNRWSVNTEAFF.

This rearrangement joins TRBV4-1 to TRBJ2-7; D remains unclear. This CDR3 spans 12 amino acids. V lost 1 base, J lost 2 bases, and 3 bases lay in between. The germline V gene encodes CDR1 MGHRA and CDR2 YSYEKL. The CDR3 here is CASSQGPYEQYF. The CDR3 coding sequence is TGCGCCAGCAGCCAAGGGCCCTACGAGCAGTACTTC.

The chain uses TRBV7-7 and TRBJ2-1; 14 bases align to TRBD2. Germline CDR1 SSHAT, CDR2 FNYEAQ (reference sequence). V was pared by 4 bases and J by 7 bases, with 6 bases of the junction left unmatched. This CDR3 contains 16 residues. The CDR3: CASSSSTSGRGNEQFF. DNA of the CDR3: TGTGCCAGCAGCTCCTCGACTAGCGGGAGGGGAAATGAGCAGTTCTTC.

The rearrangement uses TRBV6-6 and TRBJ1-2; maybe TRBD1 (5 bases). This CDR3 is built from 14 residues. Trimming took 6 bases from V and 1 from J, leaving 12 bases between them. CDR1 is MNHNY and CDR2 is SVGAGI in the germline V gene (reference sequence). The CDR3 DNA is TGTGCCAGCAGGGGGGGTCGTCTTAACTATGGCTACACCTTC. Its protein is CASRGGRLNYGYTF.

The V gene is TRBV10-1, the J gene TRBJ1-1; 8 bases are shared with TRBD1. There are 16 residues in the CDR3. Germline CDR1 is WNHNN and CDR2 is SYGVQD (reference sequence). The V segment lost 4 bases and the J segment 4 bases; nucleotides outside the gene matches: 11. CDR3 amino acids: CASSVGAGGVGTEAFF. CDR3 DNA: TGCGCCAGCAGTGTCGGGGCAGGGGGCGTGGGCACTGAAGCTTTCTTT.

The DNA for the CDR3 is TGTGCCATCAGTGAGTCGACTGGAGCCACATACAACTATGGCTACACCTTC. Residues: CAISESTGATYNYGYTF. The rearrangement uses TRBV10-3 and TRBJ1-2; D gene ambiguous. Trimming stripped 0 bases from V and 2 bases from J, with 16 bases between. The CDR3 runs to 17 residues. The germline gives CDR1 ENHRY, CDR2 SYGVKD.

Turning to this clone: The conserved final phenylalanine or tryptophan is absent from the CDR3, which likely points to a read error. The DNA is left out, because the CDR3 cannot be placed on it with certainty; the CDR3 is given as TCRdb lists it. The chain has TRBV20-1 and TRBJ2-4; the D call TRBD2 from the table was never checked on the DNA. CDR1 and CDR2 (germline): DFQATT, SNEGSKA (reference sequence). The CDR3 is 11 amino acids in total, end residues counted. The CDR3 spells CSARGLPSAIY.

The V and J genes are TRBV27 and TRBJ1-2, with D possibly being TRBD1 (6 bases). Trimming removed 4 bases from V and 2 bases from J, with 14 bases in between. The CDR3 has 15 residues. The V gene's germline CDR1 is MNHEY and CDR2 SMNVEV (reference sequence). In nucleotides, the CDR3 is TGTGCCAGCAGTTCGCCGGGGGGGCCAAACTATGGCTACACCTTC. It specifies CASSSPGGPNYGYTF.

CDR3 amino acids: CASSQPPGAEAFF. For the CDR3, the DNA is TGTGCCAGCAGCCAACCCCCGGGGGCTGAAGCTTTCTTT. The chain links TRBV5-4 to TRBJ1-1; TRBD1 might be the D (5 bases). The V end was cut by 4 bases, the J end by 6 bases, with 13 bases between. Looked up from germline, CDR1 is SGHNT and CDR2 is YYREEE (reference sequence). The CDR3 length is 13 residues.

The CDR3 protein is CSVQGGSYEQYF. The CDR3 DNA is TGCAGCGTTCAGGGCGGCTCCTACGAGCAGTACTTC. This chain connects TRBV29-1 to TRBJ2-7; the D gene is possibly TRBD1 (5 bases). The CDR3 contains 12 residues. The V and J ends lost 5 bases and 0 bases respectively, with 8 bases between them. In germline, CDR1 is SQVTM, CDR2 ANQGSEA.

Comments on this clone: This specimen includes other DNA sequences encoding the same CDR3. The chain combines TRBV7-2 with TRBJ1-5; unclear D gene. The germline V gene has CDR1 SGHTA and CDR2 FQGNSA. This CDR3 region has 12 residues. V lost 4 bases and J 7 bases, leaving 8 bases between the germline ends. The CDR3 DNA reads as TGTGCCAGCAGCTCGAGCCGGCAGCCCCAGCATTTT. It yields the protein CASSSSRQPQHF. Full variable domain (outside the CDR3, taken from reference TRBV7-2 and TRBJ1-5): GAGVSQSPSNKVTEKGKDVELRCDPISGHTALYWYRQSLGQGLEFLIYFQGNSAPDKSGLPSDRFSAERTGGSVSTLTIQRTQQEDSAVYLCASSSSRQPQHFGDGTRLSIL.

This chain joins TRBV19 and TRBJ2-7, with 12 nucleotides matching TRBD1. Germline values: CDR1 LNHDA, CDR2 SQIVND (reference sequence). This CDR3 region has 16 residues. The V gene end was trimmed by 6 bases and the J gene end by 3 bases; junction bases not matched to a gene: 9. CDR3 amino acids: CASSRDRGPGGYEQYF. CDR3 DNA sequence: TGTGCCAGTAGCAGGGACAGGGGGCCTGGGGGCTACGAGCAGTACTTC.

The rearrangement links TRBV5-8 to TRBJ1-2, with 7 bases identical to TRBD1. CDR1 SGHTS and CDR2 YDEGEE come from the germline V gene. This CDR3 region has 14 residues. The junction had 5 bases not matched to a gene; V was cut back by 2 bases and J by 4 bases. CDR3 coding DNA: TGTGCCAGCAGCTTCTACGGGACAGCCTATGGCTACACCTTC. Protein sequence: CASSFYGTAYGYTF.

V gene TRBV7-2 combines with J gene TRBJ2-7, with D hard to call. This CDR3 is built from 13 residues. Germline lookup yields CDR1 SGHTA and CDR2 FQGNSA. V lost 3 bases, J lost 3 bases, and 9 bases lay in between. The CDR3 nucleotides read TGTGCCAGCAGCTTCAGGCAGAACTACGAGCAGTACTTC. Its protein product is CASSFRQNYEQYF.

The chain uses TRBV18 and TRBJ2-3, with 7 positions matching TRBD1. The CDR3 length is 15 residues. The germline CDR1 and CDR2 sequences are KGHSH and LQKENI. The trim removed 4 bases at V and 0 bases at J, leaving 4 bases unmatched. CDR3 residues: CASSRGTDSTDTQYF. The DNA of the CDR3 is TGTGCCAGCTCACGGGGGACAGATAGCACAGATACGCAGTATTTT.

The V call is TRBV13, the J call TRBJ2-3; D might be TRBD1 (5 bases). V was clipped by 5 bases and J by 2 bases, with 14 bases between them. The CDR3 consists of 15 residues. Germline V CDR1 and CDR2: PRHDT, FYEKMQ (reference sequence). The CDR3 DNA sequence: TGTGCCAGCAGCCCCCGGGCCAGGGCCACAGATACGCAGTATTTT. Its translation is CASSPRARATDTQYF.

The chain joins TRBV7-8 to TRBJ2-4, with a weak D call TRBD1 (5 bases). The CDR3 is 17 amino acids. CDR1 SGHVS and CDR2 FQNEAQ come from the germline V gene. V gave up 1 base and J gave up 3 bases, with 16 bases separating them. As DNA, the CDR3 is TGTGCCAGCAGCTTAGAGGGTGGCCAGGGCGTCAAAAACATTCAGTACTTC. Protein: CASSLEGGQGVKNIQYF.